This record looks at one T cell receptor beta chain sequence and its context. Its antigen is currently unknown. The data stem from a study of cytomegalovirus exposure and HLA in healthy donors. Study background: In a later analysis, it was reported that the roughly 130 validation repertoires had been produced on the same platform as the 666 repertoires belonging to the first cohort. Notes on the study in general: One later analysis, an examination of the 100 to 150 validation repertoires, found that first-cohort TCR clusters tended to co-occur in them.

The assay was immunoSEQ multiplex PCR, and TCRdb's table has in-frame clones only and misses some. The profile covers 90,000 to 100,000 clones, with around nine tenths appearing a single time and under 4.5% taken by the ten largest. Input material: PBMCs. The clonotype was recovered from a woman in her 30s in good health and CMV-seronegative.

The CDR3 DNA follows: TGTGCCAGTAGTTCCGGACTAGCACAAGAGACCCAGTACTTC. This translates into CASSSGLAQETQYF. This sequence joins TRBV19 and TRBJ2-5, with 8 bases fitting TRBD2. CDR1 is LNHDA, CDR2 SQIVND, per germline (reference sequence). This CDR3 spans 14 amino acids. V gave up 5 bases and J gave up 2 bases; unmatched junction bases: 4.